This T cell receptor beta chain appears in the sequencing data of a study of cytomegalovirus exposure and HLA in healthy donors. Findings and limits, study-wide: The study labeled 164 TCR beta chains cytomegalovirus-associated. Analysis was carried out at a later point, and it linked a missense DCLRE1C variant to TCR beta V- and J-gene trimming.

A remark on this clone: The antigen remains undetermined.

Both 60 Vbeta primers and 13 Jbeta primers went into the PCR. The repertoire was sequenced with immunoSEQ multiplex PCR; TCRdb's copy has only in-frame clones and lacks some. This table has 150,000 to 200,000 clones, roughly 80% appearing once. Trimming took 6 bases from V and 0 from J; bases not matched to a gene: 4. This CDR3 contains 14 residues. CDR1 and CDR2 from the germline V gene are MNHEY and SVGAGI. Sample: PBMCs. This TCR derives from a woman in her fifties or sixties in good health and CMV-seronegative. The gene calls are TRBV6-5 and TRBJ2-7; 8 positions match TRBD1. The CDR3 region is CASRSGTGSYEQYF. The CDR3 nucleotides read TGTGCCAGCAGATCCGGGACAGGCTCCTACGAGCAGTACTTC.